The rows below give T cell receptor beta chains drawn from one sample of a study of technical replicates of blood from a few donors. The data were produced by immunoSEQ multiplex PCR, yet TCRdb's version contains in-frame clones alone and is incomplete. The repertoire holds roughly 72,000 clones, with 96% as singletons. What was sequenced was T cells isolated from PBMCs. The receptor set was obtained from a human donor in good health. CDR3s include the opening cysteine and the closing phenylalanine or tryptophan. Each record gives: clone size, J gene, D gene, V gene, CDR3 protein, CDR3 DNA. D genes are given only for firm matches. Clone size is shown for a subset of rows, as once, few, many or a class of expanded clone.

>NA|TRBJ1-2|TRBD1|TRBV27
CASSGQGGSGYTF
TGTGCCAGCAGCGGACAGGGGGGGAGCGGCTACACCTTC
>NA|TRBJ1-3|NA|TRBV7-5
CVRSICRGPSGNTIYF
TGTGTCAGAAGCATTTGCAGGGGCCCCTCTGGAAACACCATATATTTT
>NA|TRBJ2-7|TRBD2|TRBV5-5
CASSKSGTTRYEQYF
TGTGCCAGCAGTAAATCCGGGACTACCCGCTACGAGCAGTACTTC
>NA|TRBJ2-7|NA|TRBV6-5
CASSSEIGVYEQYF
TGTGCCAGCAGCTCAGAAATAGGGGTCTACGAGCAGTACTTC
>NA|TRBJ2-7|NA|TRBV4-1
CASSQVDFVGALSYEQYF
TGCGCCAGCAGCCAAGTTGATTTCGTTGGGGCACTCTCCTACGAGCAGTACTTC
>NA|TRBJ2-7|NA|TRBV27
CASSLSAGEQYF
TGTGCCAGCAGTTTATCCGCGGGGGAGCAGTACTTC
>NA|TRBJ1-2|TRBD1|TRBV29-1
CSVETGTGGLGYTF
TGCAGCGTTGAAACCGGGACAGGAGGATTAGGCTACACCTTC
>NA|TRBJ1-2|TRBD1|TRBV6-1
CASRRDRATYGYTF
TGTGCCAGCAGACGGGACAGAGCAACATATGGCTACACCTTC
>NA|TRBJ2-1|TRBD2|TRBV15
CATSGRGDEQFF
TGTGCCACCAGCGGCCGGGGGGATGAGCAGTTCTTC
>NA|TRBJ2-7|NA|TRBV9
CASSPHLAEGSYEQYF
TGTGCCAGCAGCCCCCACTTGGCGGAAGGCTCCTACGAGCAGTACTTC
>NA|TRBJ2-3|TRBD1|TRBV5-1
CASSFNTGTEFSTDTQYF
TGCGCCAGCAGCTTTAACACCGGGACAGAGTTCAGCACAGATACGCAGTATTTT
>once|TRBJ2-5|TRBD1|TRBV30
CAWSPDGTGGLQETQYF
TGTGCCTGGAGTCCCGACGGGACAGGGGGGCTCCAAGAGACCCAGTACTTC
>NA|TRBJ2-5|TRBD1|TRBV9
CASSVGTDIQETQYF
TGTGCCAGCAGCGTCGGGACAGACATCCAAGAGACCCAGTACTTC
>once|TRBJ1-4|NA|TRBV6-5
CASSYRYSTNEKLFF
TGTGCCAGCAGTTACCGATATAGTACTAATGAAAAACTGTTTTTT
>NA|TRBJ2-2|TRBD1|TRBV11-3
CASSLASLQGYTGELFF
TGTGCCAGCAGCTTAGCAAGTCTACAGGGGTACACCGGGGAGCTGTTTTTT
>NA|TRBJ2-2|TRBD2|TRBV6-4
CASSGTSTGELFF
TGTGCCAGCAGTGGGACTAGCACCGGGGAGCTGTTTTTT
>NA|TRBJ2-7|TRBD2|TRBV7-3
CASSLTGGVRDEQYF
TGTGCCAGCAGCTTGACGGGAGGGGTACGGGACGAGCAGTACTTC
>few|TRBJ2-6|TRBD1|TRBV19
CASNRGDSGANVLTF
TGTGCCAGTAACAGGGGCGACTCTGGGGCCAACGTCCTGACTTTC
>NA|TRBJ2-7|TRBD1|TRBV5-4
CASSRDSRSSYEQYF
TGTGCCAGCAGTCGGGACAGCCGATCCTCCTACGAGCAGTACTTC
>once|TRBJ2-1|TRBD2|TRBV29-1
CSVGGTSAREQFF
TGCAGCGTTGGAGGGACTAGCGCCAGAGAGCAGTTCTTC
>NA|TRBJ2-1|NA|TRBV7-2
CASSPRYSYNEQFF
TGTGCCAGCAGCCCCCGGTATTCCTACAATGAGCAGTTCTTC
>NA|TRBJ1-2|TRBD1|TRBV5-5
CASSSRTGSRGGYTF
TGTGCCAGCAGCTCGAGGACAGGCAGTAGGGGAGGCTACACCTTC